Below are 24 T cell receptor beta chains sequenced from a single sample in a study of breast tumors, draining lymph nodes, adjacent tissues. TCRdb reprocessed the multiplex PCR reads with MiXCR, giving one entry per CDR3 protein. The sample holds some 53,000 distinct CDR3 sequences, roughly 40% seen once. The sequencing input was breast tumor tissue. These receptors were collected from a female donor with breast cancer. Some clones in this sample may be carry-over from other donors' samples.

This clonotype appeared many times. The V gene is TRBV12-3 or TRBV12-4, the J gene TRBJ1-5, with D tentatively TRBD1 (5 bases). Trimming cost V 3 bases and J 5 bases, with 8 bases left between them. The CDR3 consists of 13 residues. In DNA form, the CDR3 reads TGTGCCAGCAGTTTCGGGGGGGATCAGCCCCAGCATTTT. The encoded protein is CASSFGGDQPQHF.

Of note for this clonotype: A junction end diverges from the germline sequence, so it may reflect a read error. The chain carries TRBV11-1 and TRBJ2-7, with no clear D. CDR1 SGHAT and CDR2 FQDESV come from the germline V gene (reference sequence). There are 12 residues in the CDR3. CDR3 region: CANSTQAAEQYF. The DNA of the CDR3 is TGTGCCAACAGCACTCAGGCGGCTGAGCAGTACTTC.

In its sample, this clonotype was seen many times. This chain joins TRBV12-3 or TRBV12-4 and TRBJ2-7; D possibly corresponds to TRBD1 (6 bases). The germline V and J ends were trimmed by 6 bases and 4 bases, with 16 bases remaining between them. The CDR3 spans 14 residues. The CDR3 region has the DNA TGTGCCAGCAGAGATACAGGGAAGGGATACGAGCAGTACTTC. This encodes CASRDTGKGYEQYF.

V and J are TRBV2 and TRBJ2-6; a possible D gene is TRBD1 (6 bases). CDR3 length equals 16 residues. The V gene lost 4 bases and the J gene lost 2 bases, with 12 bases spanning the gap. Per the germline V gene, CDR1 is SNHLY and CDR2 is FYNNEI. CDR3 nucleotide sequence: TGTGCCAGCAGTGGACAGGCTAACGCTGGGGCCAACGTCCTGACTTTC. It encodes CASSGQANAGANVLTF.

This clonotype was picked up many times. Here the CDR3 DNA reads TGTGCCAGCAGTTCCGGGGGCAGTGAGACCCAGTACTTC. Its protein is CASSSGGSETQYF. The chain employs TRBV12-3 or TRBV12-4 and TRBJ2-5; D is perhaps TRBD1 or TRBD2 (6 bases each). The CDR3 is 13 residues long. V was trimmed by 4 bases and J by 5 bases, leaving 11 bases between them.

The V call is TRBV18, the J call TRBJ2-7; D call uncertain. Germline CDR1 reads KGHSH; CDR2 reads LQKENI. Deletions cut 3 bases from V and 7 bases from J, with 19 bases between. The CDR3 loop spans 15 amino acids. DNA for the CDR3: TGTGCCAGCTCACCGCAGGACGCTGGGGTGAGTGAGCAGTACTTC. Encoded protein: CASSPQDAGVSEQYF.

This clonotype has ten or more counts. This chain links TRBV5-6 with TRBJ1-2; 10 bases map to TRBD1. The length of the CDR3 is 15 residues. V lost 2 bases, J lost 4 bases, and 5 bases stayed unmatched. The V gene's germline CDR1 is SGHDT and CDR2 YYEEEE. The CDR3 DNA reads as TGTGCCAGCAGCTTTACGGGACAGGGGCCCTATGGCTACACCTTC. Its translation is CASSFTGQGPYGYTF.

The chain is built from TRBV6-6 and TRBJ2-2; weak D call: TRBD2 (6 bases). CDR1 and CDR2 from the germline V gene are MNHNY and SVGAGI (reference sequence). This CDR3 is built from 15 residues. V lost 7 bases, J lost 8 bases, and 20 bases lay in between. CDR3 in DNA: TGTGCCAGCAAGCCGGGAGAGGTCAAATCGGGGGAGCTGTTTTTT. The encoded protein is CASKPGEVKSGELFF.

Concerning this clonotype: The junction does not match germline at one end; this may be a read error. The rearrangement links TRBV20-1 to TRBJ2-3, with D perhaps being TRBD1 or TRBD2 (5 bases each). Per germline, CDR1 DFQATT and CDR2 SNEGSKA (reference sequence). The CDR3 consists of 15 residues. This CDR3 is CSVPDWWGSTDTQYF. The DNA of the CDR3 is TGCAGTGTCCCGGACTGGTGGGGGTCCACAGATACGCAGTACTTT.

J is TRBJ1-5 and V is TRBV28; D ambiguous. The CDR3 contains 17 residues. V dropped 11 bases and J dropped 4 bases, with 27 bases sitting between them. The germline CDR1 and CDR2 sequences are MDHEN and SYDVKM. CDR3 amino acids: CASAVVGPSLHNQPQHF. CDR3 DNA: TGTGCCTCAGCTGTGGTCGGACCTTCCCTTCATAATCAGCCCCAGCATTTT.

Details on this clonotype: It is unclear where the CDR3 begins or ends on the DNA, so no DNA is shown, and the CDR3 is as TCRdb lists it. V gene TRBV5-5 combines with J gene TRBJ2-3; TRBD2 is taken as the D call from the table, unchecked against the DNA. The CDR3 adds up to 17 amino acids, both ends counted. Germline CDR1 and CDR2: SGHKS and YYEKEE (reference sequence). The CDR3 is CACSARPDPGGTDTQYF.

In its sample, this clonotype was seen many times. The V call is TRBV4-1, the J call TRBJ2-3; 10 positions agree with TRBD2. The CDR3 is made up of 16 amino acids. Germline assignment: CDR1 MGHRA and CDR2 YSYEKL. V was clipped by 5 bases and J by 4 bases; unmatched bases: 9. In DNA, the CDR3 is TGCGCCAGCAGCTGGCCGTCTAGCGGGAGCGCAGATACGCAGTATTTT. It is translated as CASSWPSSGSADTQYF.

This clonotype was recorded many times. This sequence joins TRBV20-1 and TRBJ2-7; 12 bases line up with TRBD2. The CDR3 is 15 amino acids. CDR1 and CDR2 from the germline V gene are DFQATT and SNEGSKA (reference sequence). V lost 4 bases and J lost 4; bases outside the gene matches: 8. The CDR3 DNA sequence: TGCAGTGCTAACAAAGGGACTAGCGGGTCATACGAGCAGTACTTC. As protein: CSANKGTSGSYEQYF.

In this sample, this clonotype turned up many times. This sequence joins TRBV7-3 and TRBJ2-1, with D perhaps TRBD2 (6 bases). Germline CDR1 and CDR2: SGHTA and FQGTGA. V lost 5 bases and J 1 base, leaving 15 bases between the germline ends. The CDR3 has 16 residues. The CDR3 loop is CASSPGVAASYNEQFF. The CDR3 nucleotides read TGTGCCAGCAGCCCCGGTGTAGCGGCATCCTACAATGAGCAGTTCTTC. The full variable domain, in which reference TRBV7-3 and TRBJ2-1 provide the parts outside the CDR3, is GAGVSQTPSNKVTEKGKYVELRCDPISGHTALYWYRQSLGQGPEFLIYFQGTGAADDSGLPNDRFFAVRPEGSVSTLKIQRTERGDSAVYLCASSPGVAASYNEQFFGPGTRLTVL.

This clonotype was counted ten times or more. V and J are TRBV7-3 and TRBJ2-5, with 12 bases that match TRBD1. CDR3 length: 15 amino acids. From germline, CDR1 is SGHTA and CDR2 FQGTGA. The J segment lost 5 bases and the V segment lost 5 bases, leaving 6 bases of the junction unmatched. CDR3 coding DNA: TGTGCCAGCAGCATCGGGACAGGGGGCTTTGAGACCCAGTACTTC. It codes for CASSIGTGGFETQYF.

Note on this clonotype: This sequence may be a read error, since a much larger clone differs from it by one base. The CDR3 here is CASSPQIHRITETQYF. The CDR3 DNA follows: TGTGCCAGCAGTCCCCAAATTCACCGTATCACGGAGACCCAGTACTTC. The chain couples TRBV6-6 to TRBJ2-5; D is unresolved. Germline V gene lookup returns CDR1 MNHNY and CDR2 SVGAGI (reference sequence). Trimming left V 5 bases short and J 5 bases short, with 21 bases between. The CDR3 runs 16 residues.

This clonotype occurred many times. This may be a read error, as it is one base from a much larger clone. The chain uses TRBV20-1 and TRBJ2-7, with D tentatively TRBD2 (6 bases). The CDR3 is 16 amino acids. Germline V CDR1 and CDR2: DFQATT, SNEGSKA (reference sequence). Trimming cost V 6 bases and J 0 bases, with 21 bases left between them. CDR3 sequence reads: CSAIPSTRLPSYEQYF. DNA of the CDR3: TGCAGTGCCATTCCTTCGACTAGATTACCCTCCTACGAGCAGTACTTC.

This clonotype was observed many times. This chain connects TRBV18 to TRBJ2-5; TRBD1 agrees at 9 bases. V was clipped by 2 bases and J by 6 bases; unmatched bases: 10. CDR1 KGHSH and CDR2 LQKENI come from the germline V gene. The CDR3 consists of 16 residues. CDR3 residues: CASSPISPGQGKTQYF. DNA of the CDR3: TGTGCCAGCTCACCAATCTCCCCGGGACAGGGAAAGACCCAGTACTTC.

This clonotype was observed a few times. The CDR3 loop is CASREGARGELFF. In DNA form, the CDR3 reads TGTGCCAGCAGGGAGGGCGCTCGCGGGGAGCTGTTTTTT. The chain links TRBV28 to TRBJ2-2; weak D call: TRBD2 (6 bases). The V gene lost 6 bases and the J gene lost 7 bases, with 12 bases spanning the gap. CDR1 is MDHEN, CDR2 SYDVKM, per germline. This CDR3 has 13 amino acids.

This clonotype was seen more than once but under ten times. CDR3 loop: CSASPWGQGADEQYF. DNA for the CDR3: TGCAGTGCTAGTCCCTGGGGACAGGGGGCCGACGAGCAGTACTTC. The V call is TRBV20-1, the J call TRBJ2-7, with TRBD1 matching 12 bases. CDR1 is DFQATT, CDR2 SNEGSKA, per germline (reference sequence). The CDR3 has 15 amino acids. With V trimmed by 3 bases and J by 5 bases, 8 bases remained unmatched.

This clonotype was recorded at least ten times. The rearrangement links TRBV30 to TRBJ1-4; no clear D. The CDR3 totals 13 residues. Germline CDR1 and CDR2: GTSNPN and SVGIG (reference sequence). With 2 bases removed from V and 4 bases from J, the gap between germline ends came to 8 bases. The CDR3 coding sequence is TGTGCCTGGAGTACAGATATTAATGAAAAACTGTTTTTT. Protein product: CAWSTDINEKLFF.

J is TRBJ2-7 and V is TRBV29-1; tentatively, D is TRBD2 (5 bases). Trimming left V 6 bases short and J 0 bases short, with 9 bases between. The length of the CDR3 is 12 residues. CDR1 is SQVTM, CDR2 ANQGSEA, per germline. CDR3 in amino acids: CSVVRASYEQYF. CDR3 coding DNA: TGCAGCGTCGTGAGGGCCTCCTACGAGCAGTACTTC.

This chain links TRBV29-1 with TRBJ1-2; the match to TRBD1 covers 7 bases. The CDR3 runs 16 residues. Germline CDR1 reads SQVTM; CDR2 reads ANQGSEA. J lost 4 bases, V lost 4 bases, and 15 bases had no gene match. This CDR3 is CSVGRGTARNSYGYTF. CDR3 in DNA: TGCAGCGTTGGAAGAGGGACAGCCAGGAATAGCTATGGCTACACCTTC. The complete variable domain, with remaining parts taken from reference TRBV29-1 and TRBJ1-2, reads SAVISQKPSRDICQRGTSLTIQCQVDSQVTMMFWYRQQPGQSLTLIATANQGSEATYESGFVIDKFPISRPNLTFSTLTVSNMSPEDSSIYLCSVGRGTARNSYGYTFGSGTRLTVV.

This clonotype came up many times. V is TRBV4-3 and J is TRBJ2-1; possible D gene TRBD2, 6 bases. This CDR3 comprises 17 residues. V lost 1 base to trimming and J lost 0 bases, with 13 bases between them. CDR1 and CDR2 from the germline V gene are LGHNA and YSLEER. The CDR3 DNA reads as TGCGCCAGCAGCCAAGGGATGCTAGCGCTCTCCTACAATGAGCAGTTCTTC. Its translation: CASSQGMLALSYNEQFF.